This T cell receptor (beta chain) was profiled in a study of T-cell reconstitution after alpha-beta-depleted transplantation in children. In its sample, this clonotype was seen a few times. Germline assignment: CDR1 DFQATT and CDR2 SNEGSKA (reference sequence). Losses at the gene ends were 5 bases for V and 3 bases for J; bases not matched to a gene: 2. The CDR3 is 13 residues long. Unique molecular identifiers featured in how the TCRbeta library was prepared. TCRdb re-called the PCR reads through MiXCR, storing one row per CDR3 protein. The table shows more than 500,000 distinct CDR3 sequences, with 11% occurring only once.

The receptor was derived from a female patient aged 2-9 years who had a stem cell transplant for aplastic anemia, so the T cells may come from the graft donor. The chain couples TRBV20-1 to TRBJ1-4, with TRBD1 identical over 8 bases. The specimen was PBMCs, mostly from graft donor cells, collected 180 days after TCRalphabeta/CD19-depleted stem cell transplant. In DNA form, the CDR3 reads TGCAGTGCTCGGACAGGGTCTAATGAAAAACTGTTTTTT. Its translation: CSARTGSNEKLFF.